A single sample gave rise to the 7 T cell receptor beta chains below, sequenced in a study of shared clonotypes between healthy human individuals. TCRdb's table, derived via immunoSEQ multiplex PCR, lists solely in-frame clones and lacks some. The data contain around 1.5 million clones, 95% to 99% of them singletons. Sequencing was carried out using naive CD4+ T cells sorted from blood. Subset meaning: CD45RA+ positively selected. The receptors originated from a man aged 30 to 39 in good health.

The chain couples TRBV29-1 to TRBJ2-2; maybe TRBD1 (6 bases). V was clipped by 4 bases and J by 0 bases, with 15 bases between them. The CDR3 is made up of 16 amino acids. Germline V gives CDR1 SQVTM, CDR2 ANQGSEA. CDR3 in DNA: TGCAGCGTTGGATCTTCGACAGGCTCGAACACCGGGGAGCTGTTTTTT. Its translation is CSVGSSTGSNTGELFF.

The chain is built from TRBV29-1 and TRBJ2-2; D might be TRBD2 (5 bases). Per the germline V gene, CDR1 is SQVTM and CDR2 is ANQGSEA. The V end was cut by 4 bases, the J end by 2 bases, with 17 bases between. The CDR3 is 16 amino acids. The CDR3 loop reads CSVGWGVAPNTGELFF. The CDR3 bases are TGCAGCGTTGGGTGGGGAGTGGCCCCAAACACCGGGGAGCTGTTTTTT.

A single count supports this clone. In DNA form, the CDR3 reads TGTGCCAGCAGCCAAGATCGGGCAGGGCTAGACACTGAAGCTTTCTTT. Encoded protein: CASSQDRAGLDTEAFF. This chain links TRBV4-2 with TRBJ1-1; tentative D call: TRBD1 (5 bases). The germline gives CDR1 LGHNA, CDR2 YNFKEQ. This CDR3 has 16 amino acids. Trimming removed 0 bases from V and 3 bases from J, with 14 bases in between.

This clone appeared once. The gene calls are TRBV4-3 and TRBJ1-2; D is ambiguous. Trimming shortened V by 0 bases and J by 9 bases, and 17 bases separated the two germline ends. The CDR3 covers 15 residues. Germline CDR1 reads LGHNA; CDR2 reads YSLEER. CDR3 in amino acids: CASSQDHPAEVRYTF. The CDR3 DNA reads as TGCGCCAGCAGCCAAGATCACCCGGCCGAGGTTCGCTACACCTTC.

J is TRBJ2-1 and V is TRBV5-1, with 13 bases matching TRBD2. This CDR3 is built from 15 residues. Germline V lookup: CDR1 SGHRS, CDR2 YFSETQ. V lost 4 bases to trimming and J lost 6 bases; unmatched junction nucleotides: 4. As DNA, the CDR3 is TGCGCCAGCAGCGAGACTAGCGGGAGGTTCAATGAGCAGTTCTTC. Its translation: CASSETSGRFNEQFF.

Turning to this clone: Distinct nucleotide sequences in the sample also encode this CDR3. The rearrangement links TRBV11-2 to TRBJ2-7; D ambiguous. CDR3 length: 12 residues. The V gene lost 5 bases and the J gene lost 2 bases, with 7 bases spanning the gap. Germline loops: CDR1 SGHAT, CDR2 FQNNGV. The DNA for the CDR3 is TGTGCCAGCAGCCTCGACACCTACGAGCAGTACTTC. Translated: CASSLDTYEQYF.

The V and J genes are TRBV7-6 and TRBJ2-2, with TRBD1 matching 8 bases. With 2 bases clipped from V and 4 bases from J, the junction kept 6 bases outside the gene matches. Per the germline V gene, CDR1 is SGHVS and CDR2 is FNYEAQ. CDR3 length: 16 amino acids. Written as DNA, the CDR3 is TGTGCCAGCAGCTTACTGGGACAGGATCTCACCGGGGAGCTGTTTTTT. Translation: CASSLLGQDLTGELFF.